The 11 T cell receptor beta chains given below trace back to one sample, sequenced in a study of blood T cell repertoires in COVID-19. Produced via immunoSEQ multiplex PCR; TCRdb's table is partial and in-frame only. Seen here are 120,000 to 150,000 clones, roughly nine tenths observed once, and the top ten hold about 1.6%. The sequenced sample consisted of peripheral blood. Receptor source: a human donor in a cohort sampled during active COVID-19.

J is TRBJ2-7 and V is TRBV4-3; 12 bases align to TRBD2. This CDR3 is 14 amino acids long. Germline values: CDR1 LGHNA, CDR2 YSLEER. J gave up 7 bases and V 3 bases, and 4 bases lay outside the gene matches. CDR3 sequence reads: CASSQGLAGGEQYF. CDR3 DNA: TGCGCCAGCAGCCAGGGACTAGCGGGTGGTGAGCAGTACTTC.

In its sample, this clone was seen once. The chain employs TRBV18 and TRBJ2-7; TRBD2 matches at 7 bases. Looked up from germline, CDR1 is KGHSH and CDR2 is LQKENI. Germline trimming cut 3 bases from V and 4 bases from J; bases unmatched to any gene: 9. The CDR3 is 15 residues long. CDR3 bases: TGTGCCAGCTCACCCCTTTTAGCGGGCAATTACGAGCAGTACTTC. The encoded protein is CASSPLLAGNYEQYF.

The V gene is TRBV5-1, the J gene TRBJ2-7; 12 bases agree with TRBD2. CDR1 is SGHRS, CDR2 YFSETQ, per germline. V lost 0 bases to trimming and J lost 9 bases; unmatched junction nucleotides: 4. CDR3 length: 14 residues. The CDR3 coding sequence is TGCGCCAGCAGCTTGGATCTAGCGGGGGGGTTGCAGTACTTC. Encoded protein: CASSLDLAGGLQYF.

The CDR3 DNA reads as TGTGCCAGCAGCCAAATGGAGGGCCGGGGGACCATGAACACTGAAGCTTTCTTT. It yields the protein CASSQMEGRGTMNTEAFF. The chain carries TRBV4-2 and TRBJ1-1, with TRBD1 as a possible D gene (5 bases). Looked up from germline, CDR1 is LGHNA and CDR2 is YNFKEQ. Trimming stripped 2 bases from V and 0 bases from J, with 19 bases between. The CDR3 covers 18 residues.

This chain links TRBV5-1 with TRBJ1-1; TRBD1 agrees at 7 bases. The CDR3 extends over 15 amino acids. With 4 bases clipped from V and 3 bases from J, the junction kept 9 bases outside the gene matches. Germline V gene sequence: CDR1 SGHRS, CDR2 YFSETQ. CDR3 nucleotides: TGCGCCAGCAGCCCCCGACAGGGTAAAGACACTGAAGCTTTCTTT. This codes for CASSPRQGKDTEAFF.

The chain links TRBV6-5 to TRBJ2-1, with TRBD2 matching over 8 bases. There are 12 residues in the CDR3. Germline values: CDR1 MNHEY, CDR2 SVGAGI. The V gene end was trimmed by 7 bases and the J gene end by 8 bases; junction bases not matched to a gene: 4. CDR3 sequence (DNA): TGTGCCAGCACCCCGGGACTAGATGAGCAGTTCTTC. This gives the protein CASTPGLDEQFF.

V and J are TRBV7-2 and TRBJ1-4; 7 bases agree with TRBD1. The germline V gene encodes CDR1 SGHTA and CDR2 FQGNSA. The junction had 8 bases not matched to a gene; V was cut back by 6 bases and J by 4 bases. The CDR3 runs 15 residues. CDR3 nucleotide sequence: TGTGCCAGCAGACTGACAGGGCTACTTAATGAAAAACTGTTTTTT. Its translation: CASRLTGLLNEKLFF.

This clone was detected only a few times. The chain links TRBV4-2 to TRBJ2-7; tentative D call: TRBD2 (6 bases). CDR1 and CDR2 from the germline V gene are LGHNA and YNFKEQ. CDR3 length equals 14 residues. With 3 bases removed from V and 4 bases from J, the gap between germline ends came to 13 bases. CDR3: CASSQPGGQYEQYF. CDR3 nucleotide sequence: TGTGCCAGCAGCCAGCCCGGGGGTCAGTACGAGCAGTACTTC.

In DNA form, the CDR3 reads TGCGCCAGCAGCCGTGGGACAGGGGGCGACTATGGCTACACCTTC. It codes for CASSRGTGGDYGYTF. This chain links TRBV5-1 with TRBJ1-2; TRBD1 aligns across 12 bases. The CDR3 is made up of 15 amino acids. V lost 4 bases, J lost 3 bases, and 4 bases stayed unmatched. Germline V gene data show CDR1 as SGHRS and CDR2 as YFSETQ. Together with reference TRBV5-1 and TRBJ1-2, the CDR3 gives the full variable domain: KAGVTQTPRYLIKTRGQQVTLSCSPISGHRSVSWYQQTPGQGLQFLFEYFSETQRNKGNFPGRFSGRQFSNSRSEMNVSTLELGDSALYLCASSRGTGGDYGYTFGSGTRLTVV.

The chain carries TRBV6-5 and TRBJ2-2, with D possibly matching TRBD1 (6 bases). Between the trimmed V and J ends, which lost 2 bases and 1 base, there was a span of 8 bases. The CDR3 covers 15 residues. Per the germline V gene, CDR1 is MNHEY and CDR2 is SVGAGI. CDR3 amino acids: CASSYVQGNTGELFF. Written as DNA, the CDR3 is TGTGCCAGCAGTTACGTACAGGGGAACACCGGGGAGCTGTTTTTT.

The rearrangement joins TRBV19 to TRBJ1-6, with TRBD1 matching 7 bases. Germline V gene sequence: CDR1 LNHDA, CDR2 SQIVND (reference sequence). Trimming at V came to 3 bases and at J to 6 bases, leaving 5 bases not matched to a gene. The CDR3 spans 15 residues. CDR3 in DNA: TGTGCCAGTAGTATCCGGACAGGCGGTAATTCACCCCTCCACTTT. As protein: CASSIRTGGNSPLHF. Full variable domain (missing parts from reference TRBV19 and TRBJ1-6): DGGITQSPKYLFRKEGQNVTLSCEQNLNHDAMYWYRQDPGQGLRLIYYSQIVNDFQKGDIAEGYSVSREKKESFPLTVTSAQKNPTAFYLCASSIRTGGNSPLHFGNGTRLTVT.